The source of this T cell receptor beta chain is a study of cytomegalovirus exposure and HLA in healthy donors. At the level of the study: The study's early data release held 75 million to 95 million unique TCRs from HLA-typed donors. Study-level findings and limits: Some TCR beta chains (roughly 160 of them) were listed as cytomegalovirus-associated. Generally TCR sequences proved uncommon, though certain public TCRs appeared in numerous donors. With high specificity and sensitivity, the classifier reportedly diagnosed cytomegalovirus status.

Germline loops: CDR1 LNHNV, CDR2 YYDKDF (reference sequence). The V and J ends lost 5 bases and 7 bases, in that order; junction bases with no gene match: 5. CDR3 size: 13 residues. The primer mix had 60 Vbeta and 13 Jbeta primers. Only in-frame clones appear in the TCRdb table, and some are missing; sequencing was by immunoSEQ multiplex PCR. The sample yields around 150,000 clones, 64% seen once. To note about this clone: Its matching antigen is unknown.

This chain joins TRBV15 and TRBJ1-5; TRBD1 aligns across 7 bases. Material for sequencing was PBMCs. The receptor was isolated from a woman in her twenties or thirties in good health and CMV-seropositive. The chain's CDR3 is CATSEGASQPQHF. DNA for the CDR3: TGTGCCACCAGCGAGGGGGCTAGCCAGCCCCAGCATTTT. Supplemented by reference TRBV15 and TRBJ1-5, the full variable domain reads DAMVIQNPRYQVTQFGKPVTLSCSQTLNHNVMYWYQQKSSQAPKLLFHYYDKDFNNEADTPDNFQSRRPNTSFCFLDIRSPGLGDTAMYLCATSEGASQPQHFGDGTRLSIL.